The 8 T cell receptor beta chains given below trace back to one sample, sequenced in a study of PD-L1 blockade in urothelial cancer. The sample's time point: pretreatment peripheral blood. The table came from immunoSEQ multiplex PCR; TCRdb's copy has only in-frame clones and leaves some out. The table records more than 75,000 clones, roughly 84% of them present only once. The sequencing used PBMCs, collected around atezolizumab (anti-PD-L1) treatment. These receptors came from a man aged 55-75 years with urothelial cancer.

The V call is TRBV2, the J call TRBJ2-3, with D unresolved. CDR1 and CDR2 (germline): SNHLY, FYNNEI. Deletions cut 3 bases from V and 0 bases from J, with 13 bases between. The CDR3 length is 16 residues. The CDR3: CASSERRQLSTDTQYF. The CDR3 nucleotides are TGTGCCAGCAGTGAGAGGCGTCAGCTAAGCACAGATACGCAGTATTTT.

The CDR3 loop reads CASSPDRWSYEQYF. The CDR3 nucleotides read TGTGCCAGCAGCCCGGACAGGTGGTCCTACGAGCAGTACTTC. The rearrangement uses TRBV4-2 and TRBJ2-7; TRBD1 aligns across 7 bases. The ends lost 4 bases at V and 1 base at J; junction bases unmatched: 4. This CDR3 region has 14 residues. From germline, CDR1 is LGHNA and CDR2 YNFKEQ.

The gene calls are TRBV11-3 and TRBJ2-1, with 9 bases aligning to TRBD2. The germline gives CDR1 SGHNT, CDR2 YENEEA. The CDR3 loop spans 17 amino acids. V shed 1 base, J shed 2 bases, and the junction held 6 bases outside the gene matches. In DNA form, the CDR3 reads TGTGCCAGCAGCTTAGTTCACATAGCGGGGGCCTACAATGAGCAGTTCTTC. It encodes CASSLVHIAGAYNEQFF.

The chain recombines TRBV19 with TRBJ1-1; 10 nucleotides match TRBD1. J was trimmed by 5 bases and V by 4 bases; bases with no gene match: 10. The CDR3 loop spans 16 amino acids. The germline V gene encodes CDR1 LNHDA and CDR2 SQIVND (reference sequence). The CDR3 DNA sequence: TGTGCCAGTAGTACCCGACAGGGGGCCAGTGGGACTGAAGCTTTCTTT. Translated: CASSTRQGASGTEAFF.

On this clone itself: Other nucleotide sequences from this sample produce the same CDR3. The chain links TRBV11-2 to TRBJ2-1; D is undetermined. This CDR3 contains 11 residues. Germline V CDR1 and CDR2: SGHAT, FQNNGV. The V and J ends lost 1 base and 9 bases respectively, with 4 bases between them. The CDR3: CASSLAGEQFF. The DNA of the CDR3 is TGTGCCAGCAGCTTAGCGGGTGAGCAGTTCTTC. Full variable domain (outside the CDR3, taken from reference TRBV11-2 and TRBJ2-1): EAGVAQSPRYKIIEKRQSVAFWCNPISGHATLYWYQQILGQGPKLLIQFQNNGVVDDSQLPKDRFSAERLKGVDSTLKIQPAKLEDSAVYLCASSLAGEQFFGPGTRLTVL.

CDR3 in DNA: TGTGCCAGCAGCTCGGGACAGGACAATAATGAAAAACTGTTTTTT. It specifies CASSSGQDNNEKLFF. The chain links TRBV7-9 to TRBJ1-4; 8 bases are a match to TRBD1. Losses at the gene ends were 4 bases for V and 4 bases for J; bases not matched to a gene: 5. Germline V gene sequence: CDR1 SEHNR, CDR2 FQNEAQ (reference sequence). This CDR3 comprises 15 residues.

This clone was seen once. The chain carries TRBV6-5 and TRBJ2-7; 10 positions match TRBD1. Germline V gene data show CDR1 as MNHEY and CDR2 as SVGAGI. V trimming: 11 bases; J trimming: 7 bases; junction bases outside the gene matches: 8. There are 12 residues in the CDR3. The CDR3 region has the DNA TGTGCCGGGCGGGACAGGGGTATGGAGCAGTACTTC. Translating gives CAGRDRGMEQYF.

The chain carries TRBV9 and TRBJ1-2, with a weak D call TRBD1 (5 bases). V lost 0 bases, J lost 8 bases, and 14 bases lay in between. This CDR3 has 14 residues. The germline CDR1 and CDR2 sequences are SGDLS and YYNGEE. The CDR3 reads CASSVGGRVGGYTF. The CDR3 nucleotides are TGTGCCAGCAGCGTAGGAGGCAGGGTAGGGGGCTACACCTTC.